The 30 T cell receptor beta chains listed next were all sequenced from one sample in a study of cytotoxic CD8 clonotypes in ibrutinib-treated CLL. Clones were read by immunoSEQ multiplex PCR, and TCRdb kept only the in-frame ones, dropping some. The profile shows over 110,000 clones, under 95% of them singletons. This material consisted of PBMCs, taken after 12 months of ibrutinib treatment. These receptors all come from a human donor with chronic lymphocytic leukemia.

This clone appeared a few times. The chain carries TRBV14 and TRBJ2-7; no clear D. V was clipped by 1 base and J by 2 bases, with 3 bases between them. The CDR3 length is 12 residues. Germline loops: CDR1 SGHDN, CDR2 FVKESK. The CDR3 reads CASSQGPYEQYF. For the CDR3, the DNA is TGTGCCAGCAGCCAAGGGCCCTACGAGCAGTACTTC. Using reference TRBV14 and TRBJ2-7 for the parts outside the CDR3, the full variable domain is EAGVTQFPSHSVIEKGQTVTLRCDPISGHDNLYWYRRVMGKEIKFLLHFVKESKQDESGMPNNRFLAERTGGTYSTLKVQPAELEDSGVYFCASSQGPYEQYFGPGTRLTVT.

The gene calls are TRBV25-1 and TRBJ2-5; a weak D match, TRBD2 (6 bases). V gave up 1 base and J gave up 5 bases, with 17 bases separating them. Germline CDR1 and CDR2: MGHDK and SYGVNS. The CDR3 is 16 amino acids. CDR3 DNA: TGTGCCAGCAGTGAATCTTCGGGAGTTGTAGGCGAGACCCAGTACTTC. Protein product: CASSESSGVVGETQYF.

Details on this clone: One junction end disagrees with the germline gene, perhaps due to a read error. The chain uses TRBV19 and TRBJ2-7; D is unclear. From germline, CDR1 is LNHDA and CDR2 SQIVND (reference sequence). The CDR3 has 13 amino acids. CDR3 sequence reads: CASSIKSSHEQYF. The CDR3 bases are TGTGCCAGTAGTATAAAGTCCTCCCACGAGCAGTACTTC.

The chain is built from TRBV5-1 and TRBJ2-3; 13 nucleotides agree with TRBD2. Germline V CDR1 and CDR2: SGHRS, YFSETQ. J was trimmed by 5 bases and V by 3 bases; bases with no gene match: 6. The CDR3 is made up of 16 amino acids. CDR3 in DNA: TGCGCCAGCAGCTATGGACTAGCGGGAGTATTAGATACGCAGTATTTT. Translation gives CASSYGLAGVLDTQYF.

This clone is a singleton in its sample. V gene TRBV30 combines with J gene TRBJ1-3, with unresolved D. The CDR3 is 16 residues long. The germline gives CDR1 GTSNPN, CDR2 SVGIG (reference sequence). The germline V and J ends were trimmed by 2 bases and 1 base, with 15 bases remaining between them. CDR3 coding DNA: TGTGCCTGGAGTCATATCTTTCCGGCTTCTGGAAACACCATATATTTT. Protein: CAWSHIFPASGNTIYF.

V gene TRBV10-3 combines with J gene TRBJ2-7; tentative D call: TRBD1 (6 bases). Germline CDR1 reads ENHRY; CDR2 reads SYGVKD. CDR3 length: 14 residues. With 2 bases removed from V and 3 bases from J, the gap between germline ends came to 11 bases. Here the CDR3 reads CAISETTGSYEQYF. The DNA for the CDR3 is TGTGCCATCAGTGAGACGACAGGTAGCTACGAGCAGTACTTC.

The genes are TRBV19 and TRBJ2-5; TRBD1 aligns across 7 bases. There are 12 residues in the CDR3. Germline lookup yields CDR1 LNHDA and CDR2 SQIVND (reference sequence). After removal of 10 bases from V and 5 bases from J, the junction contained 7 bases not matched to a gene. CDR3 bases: TGTGCCACACGACAGGGAGCGGAGACCCAGTACTTC. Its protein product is CATRQGAETQYF.

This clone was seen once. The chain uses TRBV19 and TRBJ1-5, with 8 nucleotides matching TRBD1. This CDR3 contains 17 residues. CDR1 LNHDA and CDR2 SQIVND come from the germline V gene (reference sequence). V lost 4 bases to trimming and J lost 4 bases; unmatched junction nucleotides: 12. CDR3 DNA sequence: TGTGCCAGTAGTAACAGGGGGGACGGCCCGGGGAATCAGCCCCAGCATTTT. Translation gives CASSNRGDGPGNQPQHF.

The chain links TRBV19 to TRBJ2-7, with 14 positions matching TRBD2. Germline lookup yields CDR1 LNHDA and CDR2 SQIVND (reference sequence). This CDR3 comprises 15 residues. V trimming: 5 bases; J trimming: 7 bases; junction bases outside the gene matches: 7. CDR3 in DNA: TGTGCCAGTAGTCTACTAGGACTAGCGGGAGGTGAGCAGTACTTC. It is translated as CASSLLGLAGGEQYF.

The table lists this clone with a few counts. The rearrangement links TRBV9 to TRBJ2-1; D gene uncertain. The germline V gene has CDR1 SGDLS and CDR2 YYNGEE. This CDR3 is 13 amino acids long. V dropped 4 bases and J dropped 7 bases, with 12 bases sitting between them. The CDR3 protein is CASSPDGLNEQFF. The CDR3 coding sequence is TGTGCCAGCAGCCCGGACGGGTTAAATGAGCAGTTCTTC.

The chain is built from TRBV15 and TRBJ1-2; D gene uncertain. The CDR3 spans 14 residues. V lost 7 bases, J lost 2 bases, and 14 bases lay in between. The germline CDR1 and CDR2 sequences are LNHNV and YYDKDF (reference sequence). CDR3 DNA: TGTGCCACCACTCAGGCCCGCGGGAACTATGGCTACACCTTC. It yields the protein CATTQARGNYGYTF.

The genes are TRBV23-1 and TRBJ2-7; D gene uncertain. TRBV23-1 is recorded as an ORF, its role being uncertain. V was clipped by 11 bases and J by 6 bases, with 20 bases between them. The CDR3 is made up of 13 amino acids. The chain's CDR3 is CASLGRQAREQYF. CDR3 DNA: TGCGCCTCGCTTGGGCGGCAGGCGCGCGAGCAGTACTTC.

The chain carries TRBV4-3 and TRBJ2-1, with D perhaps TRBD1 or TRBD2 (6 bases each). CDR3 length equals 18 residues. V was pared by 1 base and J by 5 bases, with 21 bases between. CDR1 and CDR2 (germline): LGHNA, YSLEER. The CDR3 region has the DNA TGCGCCAGCAGCCAAGGGGCCCCCCTACGCGGGACAAACAATGAGCAGTTCTTC. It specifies CASSQGAPLRGTNNEQFF.

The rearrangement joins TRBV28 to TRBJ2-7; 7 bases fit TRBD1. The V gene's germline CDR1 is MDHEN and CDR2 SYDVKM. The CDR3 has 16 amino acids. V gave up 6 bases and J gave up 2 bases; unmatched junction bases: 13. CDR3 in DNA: TGTGCCAGCAGCCCAGTTGACAGGGCAAAAACCTACGAGCAGTACTTC. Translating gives CASSPVDRAKTYEQYF. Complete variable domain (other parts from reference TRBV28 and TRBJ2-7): DVKVTQSSRYLVKRTGEKVFLECVQDMDHENMFWYRQDPGLGLRLIYFSYDVKMKEKGDIPEGYSVSREKKERFSLILESASTNQTSMYLCASSPVDRAKTYEQYFGPGTRLTVT.

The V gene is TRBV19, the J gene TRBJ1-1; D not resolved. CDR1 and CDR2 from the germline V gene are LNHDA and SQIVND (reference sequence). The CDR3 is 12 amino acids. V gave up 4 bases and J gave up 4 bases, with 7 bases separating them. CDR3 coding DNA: TGTGCCAGTAGTAGCCCGGGCACTGAAGCTTTCTTT. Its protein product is CASSSPGTEAFF.

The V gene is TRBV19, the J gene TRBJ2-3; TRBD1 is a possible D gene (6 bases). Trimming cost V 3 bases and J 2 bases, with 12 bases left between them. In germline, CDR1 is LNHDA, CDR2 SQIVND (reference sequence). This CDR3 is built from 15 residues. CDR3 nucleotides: TGTGCCAGTAGTATTTGGGGGCAGGCCACAGATACGCAGTATTTT. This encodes CASSIWGQATDTQYF.

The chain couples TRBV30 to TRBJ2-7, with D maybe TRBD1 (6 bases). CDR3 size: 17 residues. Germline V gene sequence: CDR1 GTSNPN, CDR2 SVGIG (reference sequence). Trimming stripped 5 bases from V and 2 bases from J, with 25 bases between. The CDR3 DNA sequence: TGTGCCTGGGAGTATAGTCCGGGACAAGGGCCGCCCTACGAGCAGTACTTC. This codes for CAWEYSPGQGPPYEQYF.

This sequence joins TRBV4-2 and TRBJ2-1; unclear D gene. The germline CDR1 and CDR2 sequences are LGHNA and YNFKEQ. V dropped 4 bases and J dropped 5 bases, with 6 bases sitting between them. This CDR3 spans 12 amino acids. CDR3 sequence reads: CASSRENNEQFF. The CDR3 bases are TGTGCCAGCAGCCGCGAGAACAATGAGCAGTTCTTC.

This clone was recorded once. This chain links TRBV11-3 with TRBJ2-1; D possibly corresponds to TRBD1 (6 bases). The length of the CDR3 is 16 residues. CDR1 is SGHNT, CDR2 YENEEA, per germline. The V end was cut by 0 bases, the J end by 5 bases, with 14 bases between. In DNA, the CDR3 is TGTGCCAGCAGCTTAGAGCGTTGGGGGCCGAACAATGAGCAGTTCTTC. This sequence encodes CASSLERWGPNNEQFF.

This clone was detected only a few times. CDR3 amino acids: CASSLRNEGGNTEAFF. The DNA of the CDR3 is TGTGCCAGCTCACTGAGGAACGAGGGTGGGAACACTGAAGCTTTCTTT. The chain is built from TRBV18 and TRBJ1-1; no definite D call. V gave up 4 bases and J gave up 1 base, with 16 bases separating them. Germline V gives CDR1 KGHSH, CDR2 LQKENI. This CDR3 is 16 amino acids long. The full variable domain, rest sourced from reference TRBV18 and TRBJ1-1, is NAGVMQNPRHLVRRRGQEARLRCSPMKGHSHVYWYRQLPEEGLKFMVYLQKENIIDESGMPKERFSAEFPKEGPSILRIQQVVRGDSAAYFCASSLRNEGGNTEAFFGQGTRLTVV.

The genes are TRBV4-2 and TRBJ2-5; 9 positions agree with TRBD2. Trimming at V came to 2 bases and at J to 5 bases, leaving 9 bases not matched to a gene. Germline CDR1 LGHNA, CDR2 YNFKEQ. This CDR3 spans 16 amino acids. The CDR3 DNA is TGTGCCAGCAGCCAACATAGCGGGAGCTTTTGGGAGACCCAGTACTTC. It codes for CASSQHSGSFWETQYF.

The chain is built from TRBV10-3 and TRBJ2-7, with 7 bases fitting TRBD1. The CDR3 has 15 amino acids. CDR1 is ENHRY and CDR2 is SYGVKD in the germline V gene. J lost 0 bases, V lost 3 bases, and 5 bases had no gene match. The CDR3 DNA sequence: TGTGCCATCAGTGAACCGGGACAGTCCTCCTACGAGCAGTACTTC. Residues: CAISEPGQSSYEQYF.

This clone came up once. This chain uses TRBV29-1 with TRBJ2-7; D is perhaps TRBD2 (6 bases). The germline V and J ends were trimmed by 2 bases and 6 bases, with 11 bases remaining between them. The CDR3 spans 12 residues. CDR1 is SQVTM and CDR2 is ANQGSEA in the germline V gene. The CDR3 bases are TGCAGCGTTGAACTCGGAGGGAGCGAGCAGTACTTC. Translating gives CSVELGGSEQYF.

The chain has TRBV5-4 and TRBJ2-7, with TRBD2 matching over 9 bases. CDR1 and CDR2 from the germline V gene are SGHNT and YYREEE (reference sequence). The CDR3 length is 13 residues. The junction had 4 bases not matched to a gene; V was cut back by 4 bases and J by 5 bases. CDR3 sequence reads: CASSPREGNEQYF. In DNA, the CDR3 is TGTGCCAGCAGCCCGCGGGAGGGCAACGAGCAGTACTTC. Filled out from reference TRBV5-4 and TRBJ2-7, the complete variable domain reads ETGVTQSPTHLIKTRGQQVTLRCSSQSGHNTVSWYQQALGQGPQFIFQYYREEENGRGNFPPRFSGLQFPNYSSELNVNALELDDSALYLCASSPREGNEQYFGPGTRLTVT.

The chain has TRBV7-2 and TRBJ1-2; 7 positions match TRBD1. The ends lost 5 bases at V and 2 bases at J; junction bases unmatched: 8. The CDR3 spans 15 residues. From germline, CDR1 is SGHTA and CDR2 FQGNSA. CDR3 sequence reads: CASSVGQVINYGYTF. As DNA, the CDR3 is TGTGCCAGCAGCGTCGGACAGGTGATAAACTATGGCTACACCTTC.

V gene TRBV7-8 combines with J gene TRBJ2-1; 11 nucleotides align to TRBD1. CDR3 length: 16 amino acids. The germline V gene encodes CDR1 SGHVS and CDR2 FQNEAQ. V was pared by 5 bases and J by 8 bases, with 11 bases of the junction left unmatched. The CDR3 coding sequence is TGTGCCAGCAGCCCTATCCTGGGACAGGGGGACGATGAGCAGTTCTTC. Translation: CASSPILGQGDDEQFF.

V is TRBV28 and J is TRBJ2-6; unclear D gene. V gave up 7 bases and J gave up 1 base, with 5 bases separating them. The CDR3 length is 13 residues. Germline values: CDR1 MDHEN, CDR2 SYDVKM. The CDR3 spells CASTLSGANVLTF. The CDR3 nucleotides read TGTGCCAGCACCCTATCTGGGGCCAACGTCCTGACTTTC.

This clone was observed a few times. The CDR3, as DNA: TGTGCCAGCAGCTGGGACAACTACGAGCAGTACTTC. Translating it yields CASSWDNYEQYF. This chain connects TRBV5-5 to TRBJ2-7; maybe TRBD1 (6 bases). This CDR3 region has 12 residues. Trimming took 3 bases from V and 3 from J, leaving 7 bases between them. Germline CDR1 SGHKS, CDR2 YYEKEE (reference sequence).

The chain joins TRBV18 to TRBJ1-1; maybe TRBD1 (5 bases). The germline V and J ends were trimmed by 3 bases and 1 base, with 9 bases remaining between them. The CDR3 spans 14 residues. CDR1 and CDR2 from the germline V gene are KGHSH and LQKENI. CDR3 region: CASSPGEPNTEAFF. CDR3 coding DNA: TGTGCCAGCTCACCGGGGGAACCGAACACTGAAGCTTTCTTT.

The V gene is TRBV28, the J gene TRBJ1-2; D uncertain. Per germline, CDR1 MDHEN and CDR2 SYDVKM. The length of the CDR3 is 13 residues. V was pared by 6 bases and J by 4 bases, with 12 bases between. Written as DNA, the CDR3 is TGTGCCAGCAGCCTTCGGGCCAGCTATGGCTACACCTTC. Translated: CASSLRASYGYTF.